A selection of T cell receptor beta chains follows, all from one sample in a study of blood T cell repertoires in COVID-19. Only in-frame clones appear in the TCRdb table, and some are missing; sequencing was by immunoSEQ multiplex PCR. Among fewer than 400,000 clones listed, roughly 86% were seen once. Sequencing was carried out using peripheral blood. The receptors here all came from a human donor in a cohort sampled during active COVID-19. CDR3s include the opening cysteine and the closing phenylalanine or tryptophan. D genes are given only for firm matches. The size of a clone is reported for some rows only, either as once, few or many, or as a class for expanded clones.

d_call,clone_size,j_call,v_call,cdr3_aa,cdr3_nt
TRBD1,-,TRBJ2-7,TRBV7-9,CASSLTGTGAYEQYF,TGTGCCAGCAGCCTAACCGGGACAGGGGCCTACGAGCAGTACTTC
TRBD2,-,TRBJ2-5,TRBV7-9,CASSLDLAGGNQETQYF,TGTGCCAGCAGCCTGGACCTAGCGGGGGGTAATCAAGAGACCCAGTACTTC
-,-,TRBJ1-4,TRBV30,CAWTFGDFGIGRLFF,TGTGCCTGGACGTTTGGTGACTTTGGAATTGGTAGACTGTTTTTT
-,few,TRBJ1-1,TRBV29-1,CSARQNTEAFF,TGCAGCGCCCGACAGAACACTGAAGCTTTCTTT
TRBD2,-,TRBJ2-1,TRBV5-4,CASGSSGPYNEQFF,TGTGCCAGCGGATCTAGCGGCCCCTACAATGAGCAGTTCTTC
-,-,TRBJ2-5,TRBV5-1,CASSLETRETQYF,TGCGCCAGCAGCTTGGAAACTCGAGAGACCCAGTACTTC
-,-,TRBJ1-6,TRBV4-1,CASSQEEGRDNSPLHF,TGCGCCAGCAGCCAAGAAGAGGGTCGGGATAATTCACCCCTCCACTTT
-,-,TRBJ1-4,TRBV4-1,CASSQVDTSNEKLFF,TGCGCCAGCAGCCAAGTCGACACATCTAATGAAAAACTGTTTTTT
TRBD1,-,TRBJ1-2,TRBV13,CASSGTGTGSNYGYTF,TGTGCCAGCAGCGGTACCGGGACAGGGTCCAACTATGGCTACACCTTC
-,-,TRBJ2-7,TRBV5-1,CASSLYAGRYEQYF,TGCGCCAGCAGCTTGTATGCGGGGCGGTACGAGCAGTACTTC
TRBD1,-,TRBJ2-7,TRBV11-2,CASSWTGGLNEQYF,TGTGCCAGCAGCTGGACAGGGGGCCTTAACGAGCAGTACTTC
TRBD2,few,TRBJ2-7,TRBV5-1,CASSLDIGLAGNEQYF,TGCGCCAGCAGCTTGGATATAGGACTAGCGGGAAACGAGCAGTACTTC
-,-,TRBJ2-1,TRBV19,CASSSQAFTYNEQFF,TGTGCCAGTAGTTCCCAGGCCTTTACCTACAATGAGCAGTTCTTC
TRBD2,-,TRBJ2-7,TRBV5-4,CASSLKLAGSYEQYF,TGTGCCAGCAGCTTGAAACTAGCGGGGAGCTACGAGCAGTACTTC
TRBD2,few,TRBJ2-7,TRBV2,CASRGTSGGAYEQYF,TGTGCCAGCAGAGGAACTAGCGGGGGGGCCTACGAGCAGTACTTC
-,-,TRBJ1-2,TRBV11-1,CASSLIQGKGYTF,TGTGCCAGCAGCTTAATCCAGGGGAAAGGCTACACCTTC
TRBD2,-,TRBJ2-2,TRBV5-4,CASSLGSGVNTGELFF,TGTGCCAGCAGCTTAGGTAGCGGGGTGAACACCGGGGAGCTGTTTTTT
-,-,TRBJ1-1,TRBV12-3/TRBV12-4,CASSPRVNTEAFF,TGTGCCAGCAGTCCCCGGGTGAACACTGAAGCTTTCTTT
-,-,TRBJ2-2,TRBV27,CASTYRGGRGTGELFF,TGTGCCAGCACCTATAGGGGGGGGCGGGGAACCGGGGAGCTGTTTTTT
TRBD1,-,TRBJ2-7,TRBV11-1,CASSPGTGGYEQYF,TGTGCCAGCAGCCCCGGGACAGGGGGCTACGAGCAGTACTTC
TRBD2,-,TRBJ2-3,TRBV19,CASSIGGGPTDTQYF,TGTGCCAGTAGTATTGGGGGGGGACCCACAGATACGCAGTATTTT
-,-,TRBJ1-1,TRBV25-1,CASSEPWDTEAFF,TGTGCCAGCAGTGAACCCTGGGACACCGAAGCTTTCTTT
TRBD2,few,TRBJ2-7,TRBV7-9,CASSWGLAGVYEQYF,TGTGCCAGCAGCTGGGGACTAGCGGGGGTCTACGAGCAGTACTTC
-,-,TRBJ1-6,TRBV18,CASSPAGVDNSPLHF,TGTGCCAGCTCACCTGCAGGTGTGGATAATTCACCCCTCCACTTT
TRBD2,-,TRBJ2-1,TRBV2,CASSEASGENYNEQFF,TGTGCCAGCAGTGAAGCGAGCGGGGAAAATTACAATGAGCAGTTCTTC
TRBD1,-,TRBJ1-4,TRBV11-2,CASSPRGTGSNEKLFF,TGTGCCAGCAGCCCAAGGGGGACAGGGTCAAATGAAAAACTGTTTTTT
TRBD1,many,TRBJ1-2,TRBV27,CASSFQGGYGYTF,TGTGCCAGCAGTTTCCAGGGGGGATATGGCTACACCTTC
TRBD1,-,TRBJ2-3,TRBV30,CAWSVHRGPKVTDTQYF,TGTGCCTGGAGTGTACACAGGGGGCCAAAGGTGACAGATACGCAGTATTTT
-,-,TRBJ2-3,TRBV7-2,CASSFSGSDTQYF,TGTGCCAGCAGCTTTTCGGGGTCAGATACGCAGTATTTT
-,-,TRBJ2-3,TRBV5-1,CASSLVGLRTDTQYF,TGCGCCAGCAGCTTGGTGGGCCTCCGCACAGATACGCAGTATTTT
-,once,TRBJ2-2,TRBV30,CAWATGTLNTGELFF,TGTGCCTGGGCCACCGGGACACTGAACACCGGGGAGCTGTTTTTT
TRBD1,-,TRBJ2-1,TRBV19,CASSTRDSGSYNEQFF,TGTGCCAGTAGTACCAGGGACAGTGGCTCCTACAATGAGCAGTTCTTC
-,-,TRBJ1-1,TRBV30,CAWIISEAGPNTEAFF,TGTGCCTGGATTATCTCAGAGGCAGGGCCGAACACTGAAGCTTTCTTT
TRBD1,-,TRBJ2-1,TRBV5-1,CVGNRGLGNEQFF,TGCGTCGGGAACAGGGGGCTAGGCAATGAGCAGTTCTTC
TRBD1,-,TRBJ1-5,TRBV19,CASSTRRQGGDQPQHF,TGTGCCAGTAGTACCCGACGACAGGGTGGGGATCAGCCCCAGCATTTT
-,-,TRBJ2-5,TRBV3-1/TRBV3-2,CASSQEYQETQYF,TGTGCCAGCAGCCAAGAATATCAAGAGACCCAGTACTTC
-,-,TRBJ1-2,TRBV6-5,CASSHRALGYGYTF,TGTGCCAGCAGTCACAGGGCTCTGGGCTATGGCTACACCTTC
TRBD2,-,TRBJ2-1,TRBV24-1,CATSAGLAGDSYNEQFF,TGTGCCACCAGTGCCGGACTAGCGGGGGACTCCTACAATGAGCAGTTCTTC
-,-,TRBJ1-4,TRBV4-1,CASSQEAVAGLLGEKLFF,TGCGCCAGCAGCCAAGAAGCAGTGGCGGGCCTCCTCGGAGAAAAACTGTTTTTT
-,-,TRBJ2-1,TRBV7-9,CASSSRRGGYNEQFF,TGTGCCAGCAGCAGCCGTAGGGGAGGATACAATGAGCAGTTCTTC
-,few,TRBJ2-2,TRBV19,CASSIQGNTGELFF,TGTGCCAGTAGTATCCAGGGCAACACCGGGGAGCTGTTTTTT
TRBD1,-,TRBJ2-4,TRBV7-2,CASSSGTAEIQYF,TGTGCCAGCAGCTCCGGGACAGCCGAAATTCAGTACTTC
TRBD1,once,TRBJ1-4,TRBV19,CASNPGQGGEKLFF,TGTGCCAGTAACCCGGGACAGGGGGGTGAAAAACTGTTTTTT
-,once,TRBJ2-5,TRBV7-2,CASSLGSASRETQYF,TGTGCCAGCAGCTTAGGCTCCGCTAGCAGGGAGACCCAGTACTTC
TRBD1,-,TRBJ2-1,TRBV27,CASSLSRQGLHEQFF,TGTGCCAGCAGTTTATCACGACAGGGCTTACATGAGCAGTTCTTC
-,-,TRBJ2-1,TRBV21-1,CASSTTPEQFF,TGTGCCAGCAGCACAACACCGGAGCAGTTCTTC
TRBD1,-,TRBJ2-5,TRBV18,CASSRTGAQETQYF,TGTGCCAGCTCTCGGACAGGGGCCCAAGAGACCCAGTACTTC
TRBD2,-,TRBJ2-3,TRBV7-7,CASSSGRERADTQYF,TGTGCCAGCAGCTCAGGGCGGGAGAGGGCAGATACGCAGTATTTT
-,-,TRBJ2-5,TRBV30,CAWSVKGMGETQYF,TGTGCCTGGAGTGTAAAGGGGATGGGGGAGACCCAGTACTTC
-,few,TRBJ1-5,TRBV6-6,CASSYGTGGNQPQHF,TGTGCCAGCAGTTACGGGACGGGGGGCAATCAGCCCCAGCATTTT
-,once,TRBJ1-2,TRBV4-1,CASSQGVGLPNYGYTF,TGCGCCAGCAGCCAAGGCGTGGGACTCCCTAACTATGGCTACACCTTC
TRBD1,-,TRBJ1-1,TRBV5-1,CASSQTGQGTTEAFF,TGCGCCAGCAGTCAAACGGGACAGGGGACCACTGAAGCTTTCTTT
TRBD1,once,TRBJ2-7,TRBV18,CASSPKETGVPYEQYF,TGTGCCAGCTCACCAAAGGAGACAGGGGTCCCCTACGAGCAGTACTTC
-,-,TRBJ1-4,TRBV2,CATKSGRGSTNEKLFF,TGTGCCACTAAATCCGGGAGGGGATCAACTAATGAAAAACTGTTTTTT